These T cell receptor beta chains were read from a single sample in a study of sequential checkpoint blockade in melanoma. Assay: immunoSEQ multiplex PCR; the TCRdb copy retains only in-frame clones and omits some. This table holds about 460 clones, about an eighth found once. Sequenced here: tumor tissue (inferred from file names), sampled from a patient given nivolumab and ipilimumab in sequence. The source of these receptors is a human donor with melanoma. Each CDR3 is given with its conserved first and last residue. The D gene is left open where the match is weak. Expanded clones get a size class; other rows say once, few or many, or leave the size out.

-	few	TRBV28	TRBJ1-1	CASSQPGGASTEAFF	TGTGCCAGCAGCCAACCGGGGGGGGCTAGCACTGAAGCTTTCTTT
TRBD1	large	TRBV11-3	TRBJ1-2	CASSQVGQGLYGYTF	TGTGCCAGCAGCCAAGTGGGACAGGGGCTCTATGGCTACACCTTC
TRBD2	few	TRBV6-8	TRBJ2-7	CASSTRTSAFYEQYF	TGTGCCAGCAGTACTCGGACTAGCGCTTTCTACGAGCAGTACTTC
-	few	TRBV11-3	TRBJ2-3	CASSLGDSGRGTDTQYF	TGTGCCAGCAGCTTAGGTGACAGCGGACGGGGAACAGATACGCAGTATTTT
TRBD2	medium-sized	TRBV23-1	TRBJ2-3	CASSPFWRGASTDTQYF	TGCGCCAGCAGCCCCTTTTGGCGGGGGGCGAGCACAGATACGCAGTATTTT
TRBD2	-	TRBV11-3	TRBJ2-3	CASSLGDYQITQYF	TGTGCCAGCAGCTTAGGGGACTACCAGATAACGCAGTATTTT
-	large	TRBV6-8	TRBJ2-3	CASTTTGSTDTQYF	TGTGCCAGCACCACTACAGGGAGCACAGATACGCAGTATTTT
TRBD2	-	TRBV14	TRBJ2-7	CASSRTSGGAYEQYF	TGTGCCAGCAGCAGGACTAGCGGGGGGGCCTACGAGCAGTACTTC
-	medium-sized	TRBV11-3	TRBJ2-1	CASEKLGGRSEQFF	TGTGCCAGCGAAAAGCTCGGGGGAAGGAGTGAGCAGTTCTTC
TRBD2	hyperexpanded	TRBV11-3	TRBJ2-2	CASSQGGSGGPNTGELFF	TGTGCCAGCAGCCAAGGGGGTAGCGGGGGCCCGAACACCGGGGAGCTGTTTTTT
TRBD1	medium-sized	TRBV11-3	TRBJ1-1	CASSFPGQGLTEAFF	TGTGCCAGCAGCTTTCCGGGACAGGGGCTCACTGAAGCTTTCTTT
TRBD1	medium-sized	TRBV6-8	TRBJ1-6	CASRETGGDLTLHF	TGTGCCAGCAGAGAGACAGGGGGGGACCTCACCCTCCACTTT
-	hyperexpanded	TRBV11-3	TRBJ2-1	CASSSPGGGARNEQFF	TGTGCCAGCAGTTCTCCCGGAGGGGGGGCACGGAATGAGCAGTTCTTC
TRBD2	medium-sized	TRBV28	TRBJ2-7	CASKLGGAYEQYF	TGTGCCAGCAAACTTGGGGGGGCCTACGAGCAGTACTTC
-	few	TRBV6-8	TRBJ1-2	CASSYGSADLYGYTF	TGTGCCAGCAGTTACGGGTCGGCAGACCTCTATGGCTACACCTTC
TRBD1	few	TRBV6-7	TRBJ1-6	CASSKLDRANFSYNSPLHF	TGTGCCAGCAGTAAGCTGGACAGGGCTAATTTTTCCTATAATTCACCCCTCCACTTT
-	medium-sized	TRBV6-8	TRBJ2-7	CASSPRTLIYEQYF	TGTGCCAGCAGCCCCCGGACTTTAATCTACGAGCAGTACTTC
TRBD1	medium-sized	TRBV11-3	TRBJ2-1	CASSWDRDQDEQFF	TGTGCCAGCAGTTGGGACAGGGATCAAGATGAGCAGTTCTTC
-	medium-sized	TRBV11-3	TRBJ2-5	CASSLGTARETQYF	TGTGCCAGCAGCTTGGGGACTGCCCGGGAGACCCAGTACTTC
TRBD1	medium-sized	TRBV11-3	TRBJ1-4	CASSEQTGGLEKLFF	TGTGCCAGCAGCGAACAAACAGGGGGATTGGAAAAACTGTTTTTT
-	-	TRBV9	TRBJ2-2	CASSADSTGELFF	TGTGCCAGCAGCGCCGATAGCACCGGGGAGCTGTTTTTT
-	-	TRBV19	TRBJ1-4	CASSTQGHEKLFF	TGTGCCAGTAGTACCCAGGGGCATGAAAAACTGTTTTTT
-	-	TRBV18	TRBJ2-6	CASSPLGPPSRSGANVLTF	TGTGCCAGCTCACCACTCGGACCGCCCTCCCGATCTGGGGCCAACGTCCTGACTTTC
TRBD1	-	TRBV29-1	TRBJ1-2	CSVDRQGDGYTF	TGCAGCGTTGACAGGCAGGGGGACGGCTACACCTTC
-	-	TRBV28	TRBJ2-7	CASSFPRGYNEQYF	TGTGCCAGCAGTTTCCCCCGGGGGTATAACGAGCAGTACTTC
-	few	TRBV5-1	TRBJ1-4	CASSLSMGGAEEKLFF	TGCGCCAGCAGCTTGTCGATGGGGGGCGCGGAGGAAAAACTGTTTTTT
TRBD1	-	TRBV15	TRBJ2-2	CATSTRDRGRYTGELFF	TGTGCCACCAGCACCCGAGACAGGGGGCGGTACACCGGGGAGCTGTTTTTT
TRBD2	medium-sized	TRBV11-3	TRBJ2-3	CASTKGGLAGKDTQYF	TGTGCCAGCACCAAAGGGGGACTAGCGGGGAAAGATACGCAGTATTTT
-	large	TRBV6-8	TRBJ1-1	CASSESTGRMNTEAFF	TGTGCCAGCAGTGAGTCGACGGGCAGGATGAACACTGAAGCTTTCTTT
-	few	TRBV6-8	TRBJ1-1	CASSYSGGTEAFF	TGTGCCAGCAGTTACTCAGGGGGCACTGAAGCTTTCTTT
-	medium-sized	TRBV9	TRBJ1-5	CASSRTEQRQPQHF	TGTGCCAGCAGTAGGACCGAGCAGCGACAGCCCCAGCATTTT
-	few	TRBV2	TRBJ2-6	CASSLGGRVGGANVLTF	TGTGCCAGCAGTCTAGGGGGAAGGGTTGGTGGGGCCAACGTCCTGACTTTC
-	large	TRBV11-3	TRBJ2-7	CASSLLGRDRRYEQYF	TGTGCCAGCAGCTTACTCGGGCGTGATCGACGCTACGAGCAGTACTTC
-	few	TRBV9	TRBJ2-2	CASSPSGAANTGELFF	TGTGCCAGCAGCCCTTCGGGGGCGGCGAACACCGGGGAGCTGTTTTTT
-	medium-sized	TRBV11-3	TRBJ1-6	CASSSTGRLPYNSPLHF	TGTGCCAGCAGCTCAACAGGGAGGCTTCCATATAATTCACCCCTCCACTTT
-	few	TRBV15	TRBJ2-2	CATSRGVGFGELFF	TGTGCCACCAGCAGAGGGGTGGGATTCGGGGAGCTGTTTTTT
-	large	TRBV5-1	TRBJ2-2	CASSLEGDTGELFF	TGCGCCAGCAGCTTGGAGGGTGACACCGGGGAGCTGTTTTTT
-	few	TRBV6-8	TRBJ1-2	CASRSSGEIGYGYTF	TGTGCCAGCAGATCGAGTGGGGAAATTGGCTATGGCTACACCTTC
-	large	TRBV6-8	TRBJ2-2	CASSELGPGELFF	TGTGCCAGCAGTGAGTTGGGACCCGGGGAGCTGTTTTTT
-	few	TRBV19	TRBJ2-5	CASSILAGQTQYF	TGTGCCAGTAGTATACTAGCAGGACAGACCCAGTACTTC
-	medium-sized	TRBV11-3	TRBJ1-3	CASSFGRGSGNTIYF	TGTGCCAGCAGCTTTGGACGGGGCTCTGGAAACACCATATATTTT